This T cell receptor (beta chain) was identified during a study of metastatic and nonmetastatic thyroid tumors. Study at large: Repertoires from blood and tumor or nodule tissue of malignant and benign thyroid patients were compared. Whole-study results and caveats: Compared with benign nodules, malignant thyroid tumors were reported to have significantly higher TCR beta diversity in both blood and tumor.

There are 15 residues in the CDR3. Germline CDR1 SGHVS, CDR2 FQNEAQ. V gave up 5 bases and J gave up 5 bases; unmatched junction bases: 7. In the authors' workflow: Building a distant-metastasis classifier for papillary thyroid cancer drew on CDR3 differences across clinicopathological groups. TCRdb re-analyzed the PCR reads using MiXCR. None of the V and J calls come from the authors' own analysis; TCRdb made them. This table holds 75,000 to 95,000 clones, 12% found once. All patients were untreated before thyroid surgery. This clone was picked up many times. The antigen is not known. The chain links TRBV7-8 to TRBJ1-1; 11 bases map to TRBD1. This TCR came from a female donor with papillary thyroid cancer or a benign thyroid nodule (not recorded which). Some clones in this sample may be carry-over from other donors' samples. The sequenced sample was blood. The CDR3 spells CASSQDRGRGTEAFF. The CDR3 DNA reads TGTGCCAGCAGCCAGGACAGGGGGCGCGGAACTGAAGCTTTCTTT.